The 19 T cell receptor beta chains presented below share a single source sample, sequenced in a study of T cell responses to AZD1222 COVID-19 vaccine. Produced via immunoSEQ multiplex PCR; TCRdb's table is partial and in-frame only. The sample lists over 150,000 clones; around nine tenths were seen once. Material: peripheral blood, obtained 28 days after the second AZD1222 dose. These TCRs come from an adult who received the AZD1222 COVID-19 vaccine.

This chain uses TRBV19 with TRBJ2-1; D gene uncertain. The CDR3 runs to 15 residues. Germline CDR1 LNHDA, CDR2 SQIVND (reference sequence). V was pared by 5 bases and J by 2 bases, with 13 bases between. In DNA, the CDR3 is TGTGCCAGTAGTCCGCGGCCAGGCGCCTACAATGAGCAGTTCTTC. This gives the protein CASSPRPGAYNEQFF.

The chain uses TRBV2 and TRBJ2-7; TRBD1 matches 11 bases. J was trimmed by 3 bases and V by 6 bases; bases with no gene match: 7. The length of the CDR3 is 15 residues. Germline V lookup: CDR1 SNHLY, CDR2 FYNNEI. The CDR3 is CASSRPDRGLYEQYF. CDR3 in DNA: TGTGCCAGCAGCAGGCCGGACAGGGGGCTCTACGAGCAGTACTTC.

The chain carries TRBV5-4 and TRBJ2-3; 8 bases are a match to TRBD2. V lost 4 bases to trimming and J lost 11 bases; unmatched junction nucleotides: 24. CDR1 is SGHNT and CDR2 is YYREEE in the germline V gene (reference sequence). The CDR3 consists of 18 residues. The CDR3 DNA reads as TGTGCCAGCAGCCCGGTAATAGGCGGGGGGCTCCCGGCACGGGAGCAGTATTTT. It is translated as CASSPVIGGGLPAREQYF.

Only one count was recorded for this clone. This chain links TRBV27 with TRBJ2-7, with a possible D match to TRBD1 (5 bases). Between the trimmed V and J ends, which lost 2 bases and 4 bases, there was a span of 9 bases. This CDR3 has 13 residues. From germline, CDR1 is MNHEY and CDR2 SMNVEV (reference sequence). The CDR3 here is CASSLGARYEQYF. DNA of the CDR3: TGTGCCAGCAGTTTAGGGGCTAGATACGAGCAGTACTTC.

The chain carries TRBV5-5 and TRBJ2-5; maybe TRBD2 (5 bases). V lost 2 bases and J 2 bases, leaving 16 bases between the germline ends. Germline V gene lookup returns CDR1 SGHKS and CDR2 YYEKEE (reference sequence). The CDR3 consists of 16 residues. For the CDR3, the DNA is TGTGCCAGCAGCTTCACGGGGTGGGTCCCTCAAGAGACCCAGTACTTC. Protein: CASSFTGWVPQETQYF. Based on the CDR3 plus reference TRBV5-5 and TRBJ2-5, the full variable domain is DAGVTQSPTHLIKTRGQQVTLRCSPISGHKSVSWYQQVLGQGPQFIFQYYEKEERGRGNFPDRFSARQFPNYSSELNVNALLLGDSALYLCASSFTGWVPQETQYFGPGTRLLVL.

V gene TRBV13 combines with J gene TRBJ2-7; D possibly corresponds to TRBD1 (7 bases). The V gene's germline CDR1 is PRHDT and CDR2 FYEKMQ (reference sequence). The ends were cut back, 2 bases at V and 6 bases at J, with 23 bases in the middle. The CDR3 sequence is 17 residues long. The CDR3 bases are TGTGCCAGCAGCTTAAGTCTGGGAGGAGGGGGCTTAAGCGAGCAGTACTTC. Its translation: CASSLSLGGGGLSEQYF.

This chain links TRBV6-4 with TRBJ1-5, with TRBD1 as a possible D gene (6 bases). Deletions cut 6 bases from V and 7 bases from J, with 25 bases between. This CDR3 is 17 amino acids long. Germline V gene sequence: CDR1 MRHNA, CDR2 SNTAGT. CDR3 nucleotides: TGTGCCAGCAGCGACCGGGGGGCCTTCCCTAGCGACCAGCCCCAGCATTTT. It encodes CASSDRGAFPSDQPQHF.

The genes are TRBV27 and TRBJ1-2, with D hard to call. V lost 2 bases and J 4 bases, leaving 14 bases between the germline ends. The CDR3 totals 15 residues. Germline V gives CDR1 MNHEY, CDR2 SMNVEV (reference sequence). The CDR3 nucleotides are TGTGCCAGCAGTTTACTTGGGAGAAACCCCTATGGCTACACCTTC. Translated: CASSLLGRNPYGYTF.

The chain recombines TRBV12-3 or TRBV12-4 with TRBJ1-5; TRBD1 might be the D (5 bases). Trimming stripped 6 bases from V and 5 bases from J, with 11 bases between. The CDR3 is made up of 13 amino acids. In DNA form, the CDR3 reads TGTGCCAGCAGCGCAGGGAGTGATCAGCCCCAGCATTTT. Encoded protein: CASSAGSDQPQHF.

The chain combines TRBV5-1 with TRBJ2-1; tentative D call: TRBD1 (6 bases). The length of the CDR3 is 15 residues. Trimming removed 9 bases at V and 4 bases at J, with 20 bases between. Germline loops: CDR1 SGHRS, CDR2 YFSETQ. In DNA, the CDR3 is TGCGCCACTGCGCAGGGGCCCGGTAGGTACAATGAGCAGTTCTTC. Residues: CATAQGPGRYNEQFF.

The CDR3: CASSLLAGGSYEQYF. The CDR3 DNA reads as TGCGCCAGCAGCCTACTAGCGGGGGGTTCCTACGAGCAGTACTTC. J is TRBJ2-7 and V is TRBV4-1; 12 bases align to TRBD2. The CDR3 has 15 amino acids. Germline V gene sequence: CDR1 MGHRA, CDR2 YSYEKL. J lost 1 base, V lost 4 bases, and 2 bases had no gene match.

CDR3 DNA: TGTGCCAGCAGCTTGTTGAGGAGCGAGCAGTACTTC. The encoded protein is CASSLLRSEQYF. This chain joins TRBV5-5 and TRBJ2-7; no reliable D call. The length of the CDR3 is 12 residues. Germline CDR1 SGHKS, CDR2 YYEKEE (reference sequence). V was pared by 1 base and J by 6 bases, with 8 bases between. The complete variable domain, with remaining parts taken from reference TRBV5-5 and TRBJ2-7, reads DAGVTQSPTHLIKTRGQQVTLRCSPISGHKSVSWYQQVLGQGPQFIFQYYEKEERGRGNFPDRFSARQFPNYSSELNVNALLLGDSALYLCASSLLRSEQYFGPGTRLTVT.

This chain uses TRBV6-5 with TRBJ1-1, with D uncertain. The V end was cut by 6 bases, the J end by 1 base, with 3 bases between. Germline V gene data show CDR1 as MNHEY and CDR2 as SVGAGI. The CDR3 is made up of 11 amino acids. The CDR3 nucleotides read TGTGCCAGCAGACAGAACACTGAAGCTTTCTTT. This codes for CASRQNTEAFF.

The rearrangement joins TRBV5-1 to TRBJ2-7; 7 bases map to TRBD1. Per the germline V gene, CDR1 is SGHRS and CDR2 is YFSETQ. The CDR3 contains 16 residues. After removal of 0 bases from V and 1 base from J, the junction contained 7 bases not matched to a gene. CDR3 bases: TGCGCCAGCAGCTTGGAGCACAGGGGCACGTCCTACGAGCAGTACTTC. It yields the protein CASSLEHRGTSYEQYF.

The rearrangement joins TRBV5-1 to TRBJ1-3; D is perhaps TRBD1 (5 bases). The CDR3 runs 13 residues. The germline gives CDR1 SGHRS, CDR2 YFSETQ. Trimming cost V 7 bases and J 4 bases, with 12 bases left between them. The CDR3 protein is CASQGTSGNTIYF. Here the CDR3 DNA reads TGCGCCAGCCAAGGGACGTCCGGAAACACCATATATTTT.

The chain has TRBV19 and TRBJ1-1; weak D call: TRBD1 (6 bases). With 3 bases removed from V and 3 bases from J, the gap between germline ends came to 14 bases. The CDR3 consists of 15 residues. Germline CDR1 reads LNHDA; CDR2 reads SQIVND (reference sequence). The CDR3 reads CASSIRGGGYTEAFF. CDR3 DNA: TGTGCCAGTAGTATCCGGGGAGGGGGGTACACTGAAGCTTTCTTT.

The chain combines TRBV2 with TRBJ1-5, with D perhaps TRBD1 (5 bases). V lost 7 bases, J lost 5 bases, and 12 bases lay in between. This CDR3 has 13 amino acids. Per the germline V gene, CDR1 is SNHLY and CDR2 is FYNNEI. The CDR3 coding sequence is TGTGCCAGCACTGGGGGTTTGGATCAGCCCCAGCATTTT. This encodes CASTGGLDQPQHF.

The chain is built from TRBV11-2 and TRBJ2-3; D is ambiguous. Germline loops: CDR1 SGHAT, CDR2 FQNNGV. The germline V and J ends were trimmed by 6 bases and 0 bases, with 13 bases remaining between them. CDR3 size: 15 residues. As DNA, the CDR3 is TGTGCCAGCAGTTACTCCTGGGCTAGCACAGATACGCAGTATTTT. This translates into CASSYSWASTDTQYF.

The chain links TRBV11-2 to TRBJ1-5; possibly TRBD1 for D (5 bases). Between the trimmed V and J ends, which lost 5 bases and 7 bases, there was a span of 21 bases. The CDR3 is made up of 16 amino acids. Germline V gives CDR1 SGHAT, CDR2 FQNNGV. The CDR3 DNA follows: TGTGCCAGCAGCCCGACGATCAGGGAAAAGGGGCAGCCCCAGCATTTT. This encodes CASSPTIREKGQPQHF.